Shown below are 32 T cell receptor beta chains from a single sample sequenced in a study of tumor and adjacent non-tumor tissue in lung cancer. RNA was extracted from bulk tissue without any cell sorting. The normal lung tissue was taken more than 3 cm from the tumor edge. Three rounds of nested PCR, following a modified ARM-PCR protocol, produced the TCRbeta library. In TCRdb, the multiplex PCR reads were re-called with MiXCR into one record per CDR3 protein. Found here are more than 35,000 distinct CDR3 sequences, around 67% of them singletons; the top ten hold around 20%. Source material: distant non-tumor lung tissue. These receptors originate from a woman in her forties with non-small cell lung cancer.

This clonotype was recorded a few times. One junction end does not reproduce the germline sequence, and a read error may be involved. The CDR3 DNA sequence: TGTGCCAGCGAGAACGGGCAGGGGAACGCCGGGGAGCTGTTTTTT. This sequence encodes CASENGQGNAGELFF. This chain links TRBV28 with TRBJ2-2; D possibly corresponds to TRBD1 (6 bases). This CDR3 has 15 amino acids. Germline V CDR1 and CDR2: MDHEN, SYDVKM.

This clonotype was counted at least ten times. This chain joins TRBV4-1 and TRBJ1-2; TRBD1 aligns across 8 bases. V lost 6 bases and J lost 0; bases outside the gene matches: 6. Germline V gene sequence: CDR1 MGHRA, CDR2 YSYEKL. The CDR3 covers 15 residues. CDR3 coding DNA: TGCGCCAGCAGACAGGGGGGGGTAGCTAACTATGGCTACACCTTC. It encodes CASRQGGVANYGYTF.

This clonotype was seen repeatedly, ten times or more. This chain uses TRBV28 with TRBJ2-6; D gene unclear. CDR1 is MDHEN and CDR2 is SYDVKM in the germline V gene. The CDR3 covers 14 residues. V lost 6 bases, J lost 0 bases, and 6 bases lay in between. This chain's CDR3 is CASRLSSGANVLTF. In DNA form, the CDR3 reads TGTGCCAGCAGGCTAAGCTCTGGGGCCAACGTCCTGACTTTC.

Comment on this clonotype: A read error is possible here, since a much larger clone lies one base away. The V call is TRBV30, the J call TRBJ2-1, with 7 bases aligning to TRBD2. Germline CDR1 reads GTSNPN; CDR2 reads SVGIG (reference sequence). After removal of 5 bases from V and 13 bases from J, the junction contained 8 bases not matched to a gene. This CDR3 is 11 amino acids long. This CDR3 reads CAWDTGGSQFF. For the CDR3, the DNA is TGTGCCTGGGATACTGGCGGGAGCCAGTTCTTC.

Regarding this clonotype: One end of the junction is discordant with germline, which a read error may explain. The chain joins TRBV6-5 to TRBJ2-1, with D tentatively TRBD2 (5 bases). Germline CDR1 MNHEY, CDR2 SVGAGI. The CDR3 is 14 amino acids. DNA for the CDR3: TGTGCCAACAGTTTCCAACGGGGTTGGGATGAGCAGTTCTTC. Translation: CANSFQRGWDEQFF.

Points on this clonotype: The junction departs from the called germline gene at one end, perhaps through a read error. This rearrangement joins TRBV4-1 to TRBJ1-1, with D possibly TRBD1 on 5 matching bases. Germline lookup yields CDR1 MGHRA and CDR2 YSYEKL. The CDR3 spans 16 residues. This CDR3 reads CARSQDPGLRNTETFF. Here the CDR3 DNA reads TGCGCCAGAAGCCAAGACCCGGGACTACGGAACACTGAAACTTTCTTT.

This clonotype was picked up a small number of times. A much bigger clone sits one base away, suggesting this may be a read error. This sequence joins TRBV4-1 and TRBJ2-2, with a possible D match to TRBD2 (5 bases). The CDR3 is made up of 20 amino acids. V was cut by 4 bases and J by 0 bases, with 24 bases left in between. Germline CDR1 MGHRA, CDR2 YSYEKL. The CDR3 DNA follows: TGCGCCAGCAGCCGCTGGATGCCCATAAGGCGGGCACCGAACACCGGGGAGCTGTTTTTT. Translating it yields CASSRWMPIRRAPNTGELFF.

Remarks on this clonotype: One end of the junction is discordant with germline, which a read error may explain. V and J are TRBV4-2 and TRBJ2-5; a weak D match, TRBD2 (8 bases). CDR3 size: 18 residues. The V gene's germline CDR1 is LGHNA and CDR2 YNFKEQ. The CDR3 region is CASSQGTGGGARQETQYF. DNA of the CDR3: TGTGCCAGCAGCCAAGGAACGGGAGGGGGCGCAAGGCAAGAAACCCAGTACTTC.

On this clonotype itself: Sequence at one end of the junction differs from germline and may be a read error. The rearrangement uses TRBV12-3 or TRBV12-4 and TRBJ2-1; D gene unclear. This CDR3 has 15 amino acids. In nucleotides, the CDR3 is TGTGTCAGCAGATTAGGTCCCGGCTCCTACAATGAGCATTTCTTC. As protein: CVSRLGPGSYNEHFF.

The chain combines TRBV27 with TRBJ2-3; D is perhaps TRBD1 (5 bases). Germline values: CDR1 MNHEY, CDR2 SMNVEV (reference sequence). Trimming cost V 5 bases and J 5 bases, with 20 bases left between them. The CDR3 runs 16 residues. The CDR3 bases are TGTGCCAGCAGTGTCAAACAGGTCTTTCAAGTAGATACGCAGTATTTT. It codes for CASSVKQVFQVDTQYF.

A note on this clonotype: One end of the junction is discordant with germline, which a read error may explain. The chain has TRBV5-5 and TRBJ2-7; 7 bases line up with TRBD1. The germline V gene encodes CDR1 SGHKS and CDR2 YYEKEE (reference sequence). The CDR3 is 14 amino acids. DNA of the CDR3: TGTGCCAGCGAGCTCGGGACAGACTCCTACGAGCAATACTTC. Its protein is CASELGTDSYEQYF.

As concerns this clonotype: Sequence at one end of the junction differs from germline and may be a read error. V and J are TRBV11-3 and TRBJ2-3; perhaps TRBD2 as D (5 bases). Germline CDR1 is SGHNT and CDR2 is YENEEA. The CDR3 contains 16 residues. The CDR3, as DNA: TGTACCAGCAGCTTAGATCTGGCGGGCCCCATAGATACGCAGTATTTT. Translation: CTSSLDLAGPIDTQYF.

On this clonotype itself: Given a much more abundant clone one base away, this may be a read error. The V call is TRBV6-2 or TRBV6-3, the J call TRBJ1-2; D may be TRBD1 (6 bases). CDR1 and CDR2 from the germline V gene are MNHEY and SVGEGT. The CDR3 is 17 amino acids. Trimming removed 4 bases at V and 8 bases at J, with 26 bases between. The CDR3 spells CASSSPRTDSGLIGYTF. CDR3 DNA: TGTGCCAGCAGTTCTCCCAGGACGGACAGTGGATTGATCGGCTACACCTTC.

With respect to this clonotype: The junction does not match germline at one end; this may be a read error. V usage is TRBV29-1 and J usage is TRBJ2-5, with 7 bases identical to TRBD2. The CDR3 has 12 residues. Per germline, CDR1 SQVTM and CDR2 ANQGSEA. DNA of the CDR3: TGCAGCGTCAGGACTAGTTTCGAGACCCTGTACTTC. It encodes CSVRTSFETLYF.

In regard to this clonotype: This is likely a read error, given that the CDR3 carries no conserved phenylalanine or tryptophan at its end. V and J are TRBV6-2 or TRBV6-3 and TRBJ2-7; D not certain. Germline lookup yields CDR1 MNHEY and CDR2 SVGEGT. The CDR3 is made up of 16 amino acids. The CDR3 DNA reads as TGTGCCAGCAGTCCGGAAGCGATGGAACTCTCCTACGGGCAGTACCTC. Protein sequence: CASSPEAMELSYGQYL.

This clonotype was seen many times. The rearrangement joins TRBV7-9 to TRBJ2-1; tentatively, D is TRBD2 (6 bases). The CDR3 length is 17 residues. Germline loops: CDR1 SEHNR, CDR2 FQNEAQ (reference sequence). Trimming took off 5 bases at V and 6 bases at J, with 23 bases between the two ends. CDR3 region: CASSGGFRSFTGNEQFF. The CDR3 coding sequence is TGTGCCAGCAGCGGGGGGTTTAGGAGTTTTACAGGCAATGAGCAGTTCTTC.

V gene TRBV6-5 combines with J gene TRBJ1-5; 7 nucleotides align to TRBD1. CDR3 length: 14 amino acids. V was clipped by 5 bases and J by 8 bases; unmatched bases: 9. CDR1 and CDR2 (germline): MNHEY, SVGAGI. In DNA, the CDR3 is TGTGCCAGCAGTCCAAGACAGGGTGATAAGCCCCAGCATTTT. Its translation is CASSPRQGDKPQHF.

With respect to this clonotype: This clone may be a read error of a much larger clone one base away. CDR3 nucleotide sequence: TGTGCCAGCAAACTAGCGGGAGAGCGGTTCTTC. This translates into CASKLAGERFF. The rearrangement links TRBV12-3 or TRBV12-4 to TRBJ2-1; 11 bases match TRBD2. This CDR3 comprises 11 residues.

Details on this clonotype: A single base separates this from a much larger clone, so it may be a read error. V and J are TRBV5-4 and TRBJ2-1; TRBD2 agrees at 9 bases. This CDR3 contains 16 residues. Germline V lookup: CDR1 SGHNT, CDR2 YYREEE (reference sequence). As DNA, the CDR3 is TGTACCAGCAGCTTGGGAGCGGGGGGCTCCTACAATGAGCAGTTCTTC. Its translation is CTSSLGAGGSYNEQFF.

This clonotype has at least ten counts. The V and J genes are TRBV28 and TRBJ1-4, with TRBD1 identical over 9 bases. Germline V gene lookup returns CDR1 MDHEN and CDR2 SYDVKM. V lost 6 bases, J lost 6 bases, and 14 bases stayed unmatched. The CDR3 is made up of 17 amino acids. The CDR3 reads CASRKTGQGPVYEKLFF. The CDR3 nucleotides read TGTGCCAGCAGAAAAACCGGACAGGGGCCTGTGTATGAAAAACTGTTTTTT.

This chain uses TRBV29-1 with TRBJ1-2; D gene unclear. The CDR3 has 10 residues. Germline values: CDR1 SQVTM, CDR2 ANQGSEA. The CDR3 spells CSTRDSGYTF. The DNA for the CDR3 is TGCAGTACTAGGGATTCGGGCTACACCTTC. The complete variable domain, with remaining parts taken from reference TRBV29-1 and TRBJ1-2, reads SAVISQKPSRDICQRGTSLTIQCQVDSQVTMMFWYRQQPGQSLTLIATANQGSEATYESGFVIDKFPISRPNLTFSTLTVSNMSPEDSSIYLCSTRDSGYTFGSGTRLTVV.

This clonotype occurred many times. The chain recombines TRBV12-3 or TRBV12-4 with TRBJ1-5; 8 bases are a match to TRBD1. J lost 4 bases, V lost 6 bases, and 14 bases had no gene match. The CDR3 is 17 residues long. In DNA, the CDR3 is TGTGCCAGCAGCTTAACAGGGGGGTCCCTACCAAATCAGCCCCAGCATTTT. Amino acid sequence: CASSLTGGSLPNQPQHF.

On this clonotype itself: One end of the junction is discordant with germline, which a read error may explain. The genes are TRBV6-5 and TRBJ1-3; TRBD1 agrees at 8 bases. This CDR3 has 15 residues. CDR1 MNHEY and CDR2 SVGAGI come from the germline V gene. CDR3 amino acids: CASSSGRGRRNTIYF. CDR3 DNA: TGCGCCAGCAGCAGCGGCAGGGGGCGGCGGAACACCATATATTTT.

Concerning this clonotype: Germline is not matched at one junction end, which may reflect a read error. This chain links TRBV4-2 with TRBJ2-1; 9 bases fit TRBD1. Germline lookup yields CDR1 LGHNA and CDR2 YNFKEQ. The CDR3 covers 15 residues. The CDR3 DNA is TGTGCCTGCAACCCGGGACAGGGACCCTACAATGAACAGTTCTTC. Protein: CACNPGQGPYNEQFF.

Only one count was recorded for this clonotype. This clone may be a read error of a much larger clone one base away. V usage is TRBV5-1 and J usage is TRBJ2-7, with D perhaps TRBD1 (6 bases). Trimming stripped 2 bases from V and 5 bases from J, with 23 bases between. This CDR3 is 17 amino acids long. Germline V gives CDR1 SGHRS, CDR2 YFSETQ. Written as DNA, the CDR3 is TGCGCCAGCAGCTTACATGGGGGCCGACCCAAAGGGAACGAGCAGTACTTC. Its translation is CASSLHGGRPKGNEQYF.

By sample fraction, this clonotype is medium-sized (0.01 to 0.1%). The chain couples TRBV11-3 to TRBJ2-5; D possibly corresponds to TRBD2 (5 bases). The CDR3 is 15 residues long. Per the germline V gene, CDR1 is SGHNT and CDR2 is YENEEA. V lost 1 base to trimming and J lost 0 bases, with 9 bases between them. As DNA, the CDR3 is TGTGCCAGCAGCTTAGTAGGACTCGACCAAGAGACCCAGTACTTC. Protein product: CASSLVGLDQETQYF.

V gene TRBV11-3 combines with J gene TRBJ2-1, with TRBD2 as a possible D gene (5 bases). This CDR3 comprises 15 residues. Germline V gene lookup returns CDR1 SGHNT and CDR2 YENEEA. Trimming left V 4 bases short and J 6 bases short, with 16 bases between. The CDR3 nucleotides are TGTGCCAGCAGCTCTCGCCACGGGGAGTGCAATGAGCAGTTCTTC. Encoded protein: CASSSRHGECNEQFF.

Of note for this clonotype: The junction differs from germline at one of its ends, possibly a read error. The genes are TRBV6-4 and TRBJ2-1, with 9 bases matching TRBD1. CDR1 is MRHNA and CDR2 is SNTAGT in the germline V gene. The CDR3 is 15 residues long. The CDR3 protein is CASSAQGAESNEQFF. The CDR3 coding sequence is TGTGCGAGCAGCGCACAGGGGGCAGAAAGCAATGAGCAGTTCTTC.

This clonotype occurred once. A read error may produce the germline difference seen at one junction end. The rearrangement links TRBV20-1 to TRBJ2-7, with a weak D call TRBD2 (6 bases). CDR3 length: 13 residues. Germline assignment: CDR1 DFQATT and CDR2 SNEGSKA (reference sequence). In DNA, the CDR3 is TGCAGTGCTAGTGGAGGGACTTCCTACGAGCACTACTTC. This sequence encodes CSASGGTSYEHYF.

Concerning this clonotype itself: The conserved final phenylalanine or tryptophan is absent from the CDR3, which likely points to a read error. The genes are TRBV6-5 and TRBJ2-6; TRBD1 agrees at 7 bases. The CDR3 has 15 amino acids. After removal of 7 bases from V and 6 bases from J, the junction contained 9 bases not matched to a gene. CDR1 and CDR2 from the germline V gene are MNHEY and SVGAGI. In DNA, the CDR3 is TGTGCCAGCAAACGCGAGGGGGCCGTGGCCAACGTCCTGACTTCC. It translates to CASKREGAVANVLTS.

This clonotype was detected only once. The V call is TRBV6-1, the J call TRBJ2-1, with D possibly matching TRBD2 (5 bases). Germline V gives CDR1 MNHNS, CDR2 SASEGT. V was shortened by 5 bases and J by 7 bases, with 18 bases between the two germline ends. The CDR3 is 15 amino acids. The CDR3 DNA is TGTGCCAGCAGTAGGATTCAAGGGTGGGAGAATGAGCAGTTCTTC. Protein: CASSRIQGWENEQFF.

This clonotype appeared a few times. The chain links TRBV5-1 to TRBJ2-2, with D possibly matching TRBD2 (5 bases). The CDR3 is 15 residues long. Deletions cut 0 bases from V and 4 bases from J, with 10 bases between. Germline lookup yields CDR1 SGHRS and CDR2 YFSETQ. The CDR3, as DNA: TGCGCCAGCAGCTTGGGAACAGAGGGCACCGGGGAGCTGTTTTTT. As protein: CASSLGTEGTGELFF.